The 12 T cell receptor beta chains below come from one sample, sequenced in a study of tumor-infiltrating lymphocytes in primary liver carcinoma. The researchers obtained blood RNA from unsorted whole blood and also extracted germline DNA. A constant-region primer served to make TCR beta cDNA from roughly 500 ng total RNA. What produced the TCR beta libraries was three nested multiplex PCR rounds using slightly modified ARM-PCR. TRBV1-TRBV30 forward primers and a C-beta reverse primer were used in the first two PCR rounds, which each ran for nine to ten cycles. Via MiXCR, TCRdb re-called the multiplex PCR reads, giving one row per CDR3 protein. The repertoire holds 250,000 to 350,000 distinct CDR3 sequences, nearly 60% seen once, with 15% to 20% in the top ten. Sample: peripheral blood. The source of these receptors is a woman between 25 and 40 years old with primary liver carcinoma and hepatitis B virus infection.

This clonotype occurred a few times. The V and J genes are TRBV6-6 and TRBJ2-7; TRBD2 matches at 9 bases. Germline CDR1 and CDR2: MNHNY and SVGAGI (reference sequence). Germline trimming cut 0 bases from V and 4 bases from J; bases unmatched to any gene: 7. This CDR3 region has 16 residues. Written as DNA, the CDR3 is TGTGCCAGCAGTTACTCGATGATTGCGGGAGGGTACGAGCAGTACTTC. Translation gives CASSYSMIAGGYEQYF.

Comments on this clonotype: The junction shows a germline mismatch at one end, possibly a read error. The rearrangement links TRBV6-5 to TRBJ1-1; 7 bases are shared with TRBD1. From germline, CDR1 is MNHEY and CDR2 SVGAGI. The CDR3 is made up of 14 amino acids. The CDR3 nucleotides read TGTGCCAGCAATTACAGGGGCAGGAACACTGAAGCTTTCTTT. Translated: CASNYRGRNTEAFF.

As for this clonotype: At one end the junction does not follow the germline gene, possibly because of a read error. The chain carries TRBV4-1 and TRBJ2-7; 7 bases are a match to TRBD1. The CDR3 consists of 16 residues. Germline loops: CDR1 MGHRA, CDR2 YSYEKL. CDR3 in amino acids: CASGQQPPGQSYEQYF. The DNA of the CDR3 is TGCGCCAGCGGCCAACAACCACCGGGACAGTCCTACGAGCAGTACTTC.

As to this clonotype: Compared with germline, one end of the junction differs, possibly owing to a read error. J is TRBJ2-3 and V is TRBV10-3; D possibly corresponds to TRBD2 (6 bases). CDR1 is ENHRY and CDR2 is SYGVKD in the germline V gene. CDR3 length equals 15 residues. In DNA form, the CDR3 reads TGTGCCATCACCCCGGACTTTCGAGGGGAGGATACGCGGTATTTT. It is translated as CAITPDFRGEDTRYF.

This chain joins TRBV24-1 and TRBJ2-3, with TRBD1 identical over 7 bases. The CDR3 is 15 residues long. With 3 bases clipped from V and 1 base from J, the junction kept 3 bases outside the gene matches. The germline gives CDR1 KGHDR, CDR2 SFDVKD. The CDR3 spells CATSDLRGRTDTQYF. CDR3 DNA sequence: TGTGCCACCAGTGATCTGAGGGGGCGCACAGATACGCAGTATTTT.

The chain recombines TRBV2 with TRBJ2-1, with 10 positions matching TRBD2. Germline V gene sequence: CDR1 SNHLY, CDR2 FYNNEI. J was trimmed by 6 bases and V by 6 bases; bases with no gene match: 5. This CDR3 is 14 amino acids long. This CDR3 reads CASREREGRNEQFF. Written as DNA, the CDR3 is TGTGCCAGCAGGGAGCGGGAGGGCCGCAATGAGCAGTTCTTC.

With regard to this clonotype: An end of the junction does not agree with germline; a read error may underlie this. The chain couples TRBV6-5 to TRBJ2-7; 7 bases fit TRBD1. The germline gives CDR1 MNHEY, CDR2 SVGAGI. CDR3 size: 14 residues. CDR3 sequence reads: CAIRRDRVTYERYF. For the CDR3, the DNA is TGTGCCATCAGACGTGACAGGGTGACCTACGAGCGGTACTTC.

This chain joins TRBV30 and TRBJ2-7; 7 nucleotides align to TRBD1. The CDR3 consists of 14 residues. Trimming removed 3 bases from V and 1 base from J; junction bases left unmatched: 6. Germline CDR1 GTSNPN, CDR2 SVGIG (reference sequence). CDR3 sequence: CAWSRDRGSYEQYF. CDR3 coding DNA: TGTGCCTGGAGCCGGGACAGAGGGTCCTACGAGCAGTACTTC.

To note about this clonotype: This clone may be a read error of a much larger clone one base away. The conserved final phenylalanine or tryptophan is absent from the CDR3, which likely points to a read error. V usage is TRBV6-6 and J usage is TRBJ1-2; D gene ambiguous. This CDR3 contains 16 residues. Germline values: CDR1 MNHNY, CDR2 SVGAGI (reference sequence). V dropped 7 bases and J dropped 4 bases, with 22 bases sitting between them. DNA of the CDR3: TGTGCCAGCACCAACCCCCACCGATCGGGTATCTATGGCTACACCTAC. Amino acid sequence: CASTNPHRSGIYGYTY.

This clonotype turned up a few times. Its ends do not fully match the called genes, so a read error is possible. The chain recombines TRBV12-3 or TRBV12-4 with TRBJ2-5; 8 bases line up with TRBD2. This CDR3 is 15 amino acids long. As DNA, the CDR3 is TGTGCCAGCAGCCTCGGGAGGGAAAGGGGAGAGGCCCAGTACTTC. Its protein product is CASSLGRERGEAQYF.

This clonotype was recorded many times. The CDR3 here is CASSLEASGSLNEQFF. In DNA, the CDR3 is TGTGCCAGCAGCTTAGAAGCTAGCGGGAGTTTAAATGAGCAGTTCTTC. The chain joins TRBV11-2 to TRBJ2-1; 10 nucleotides align to TRBD2. CDR3 length: 16 amino acids. Trimming cost V 0 bases and J 7 bases; bases outside gene matches: 6. Germline V gene lookup returns CDR1 SGHAT and CDR2 FQNNGV.

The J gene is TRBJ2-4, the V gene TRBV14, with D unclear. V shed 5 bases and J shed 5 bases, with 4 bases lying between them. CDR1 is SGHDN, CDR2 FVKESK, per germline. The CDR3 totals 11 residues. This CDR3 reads CASSFENIQYF. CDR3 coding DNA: TGTGCCAGCAGCTTCGAAAACATTCAGTACTTC. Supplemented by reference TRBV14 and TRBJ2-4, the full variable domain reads EAGVTQFPSHSVIEKGQTVTLRCDPISGHDNLYWYRRVMGKEIKFLLHFVKESKQDESGMPNNRFLAERTGGTYSTLKVQPAELEDSGVYFCASSFENIQYFGAGTRLSVL.